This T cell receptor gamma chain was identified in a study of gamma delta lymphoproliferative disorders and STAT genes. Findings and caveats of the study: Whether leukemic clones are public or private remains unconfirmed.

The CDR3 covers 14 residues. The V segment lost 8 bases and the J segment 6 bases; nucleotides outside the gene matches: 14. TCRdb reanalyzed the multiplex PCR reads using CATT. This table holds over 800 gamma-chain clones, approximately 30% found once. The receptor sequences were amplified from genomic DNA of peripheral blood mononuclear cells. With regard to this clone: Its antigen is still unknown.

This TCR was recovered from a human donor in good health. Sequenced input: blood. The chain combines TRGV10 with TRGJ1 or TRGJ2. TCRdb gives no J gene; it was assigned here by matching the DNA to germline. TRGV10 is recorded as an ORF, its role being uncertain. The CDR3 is CAAWDLEACYKKLF. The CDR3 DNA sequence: TGTGCTGCGTGGGACCTCGAAGCCTGTTATAAGAAACTCTTT.